Detailed here is one T cell receptor (beta chain). This clone appeared a few times. What this receptor recognizes is not known. No quality values exist for individual bases; no much larger clone is one base distant. This entry is derived from a study of blood T cell repertoires in COVID-19 (dated by TCRdb to 2019 to 2021). In the study overall: Samples from collaborators originated in the United States, Italy and Spain and spanned both the acute and convalescent phases of COVID-19. The material from the prospective study consisted of cDNA or gDNA derived from T cells, B-cell-depleted T cells, or PBMCs. The dataset comprised deeply sampled blood TCRbeta repertoires from subjects exposed to, actively infected with, or recovered from COVID-19. A freely available public database, intended as a resource for researchers studying the immune response to SARS-CoV-2, is where the repertoires were released. The samples were drawn from two sources: the first 160 participants of the ongoing ImmuneRACE study, and approximately 1,300 subjects contributed by 6 global collaborators. A de-identified subject ID, COVID-19 status, age in years and sex were almost always included in the sample metadata. HLA class I and class II types, where available, came from metadata supplied by the sample provider rather than from assay-based typing. General conclusions and limits of the study: How much clinical and demographic metadata was included differed by source and by participant, and the metadata was provided uncurated.

CDR1 and CDR2, looked up from the germline V gene, are SGHRS and YFSETQ. The junction shows trimming of 3 bases on V and 2 bases on J, plus 13 bases between the germline ends. CDR3 length: 15 amino acids, cysteine to phenylalanine. The read is trimmed to its CDR3 DNA, 45 bases read in frame from base 1. The immunoSEQ Assay, a bias-controlled multiplex PCR, was used to amplify TCRbeta CDR3 regions from genomic DNA. The authors' analysis ran thus. Nucleated cell counts per sample were estimated from amplification of reference gene primers within the assay. To quantify the absolute abundance of each unique TCRbeta CDR3 rearrangement, sequence reads were collapsed and filtered. Productive Simpson clonality was computed per sample as the square root of Simpson's diversity index over productive rearrangements. The table was pulled from immuneACCESS by TCRdb, which kept in-frame rearrangements only. Such tables lose some clones; where checked, under half of the loss comes from unresolved V genes, and the rest has no known cause. V and J calls and clone size are given by that table; D and trimming were obtained from the DNA. The sample records roughly 300,000 clones, 87% of which are singletons. About 6% of the sample is taken by the ten largest.

Participants in the prospective study were enrolled through a virtual design, were aged about 18 to 100 years, and lived in roughly 24 United States geographic areas. To assign participants to cohorts, the prospective study relied on clinical history that participants themselves reported in a screening survey and a study questionnaire. For ImmuneRACE Cohort 3, a participant was defined as recovered based on two consecutive negative NP/OP PCR tests, clearance by a healthcare professional, or resolution of symptoms. Mobile phlebotomists in the prospective study collected whole blood, serum and a nasopharyngeal or oropharyngeal swab from every participant. Over a roughly two-month period, participants in the prospective study had the option of providing additional blood draws and questionnaires. Before DNA extraction, blood samples from the prospective study were shipped at room temperature or frozen.

The receptor comes from a woman under 40 who had recovered from COVID-19. The material sequenced was PBMCs or T cells enriched from blood (not recorded which). The V and J segments used are TRBV5-1 and TRBJ2-3; TRBD2 is a possible D gene, resting on 5 matching bases. CDR3 loop: CASSSGMGITDTQYF. The sequenced DNA: TGCGCCAGCAGCTCGGGGATGGGAATCACAGATACGCAGTATTTT.